The source of this T cell receptor (beta chain) is a study of blood T cell repertoires in COVID-19. On the study more broadly: Samples came from the United States, Italy and Spain, spanning acute and convalescent COVID-19. From T cells, B-cell-depleted T cells, or PBMCs came the material, which was cDNA or gDNA.

Original data processing: Reference gene primer amplification in the assay estimated nucleated cell counts. Repertoires were generated with immunoSEQ multiplex PCR, while TCRdb's copy carries only in-frame clones and drops some. V and J calls and clone size are copied from that table; D and trimming were computed from the DNA. The sample consists of roughly 230,000 clones, around 85% of them appearing once. This TCR derives from a woman of 80 years or more with acute or convalescent COVID-19. Sequenced sample: peripheral blood.

CDR3 in amino acids: CASSQGDHRANTEAFF. In nucleotides, the CDR3 is TGCGCCAGCAGCCAAGGTGATCACAGGGCGAACACTGAAGCTTTCTTT. The rearrangement uses TRBV4-1 and TRBJ1-1, with a possible D match to TRBD1 (6 bases). The V gene lost 1 base and the J gene lost 1 base, with 13 bases spanning the gap. The CDR3 has 16 amino acids. Looked up from germline, CDR1 is MGHRA and CDR2 is YSYEKL.